This is a list of T cell receptor beta chains from one sample in a study of cytomegalovirus exposure and HLA in healthy donors. Here immunoSEQ multiplex PCR was the method, and the copy in TCRdb shows in-frame clones only, minus some. The table records 95,000 to 110,000 clones, roughly 80% of them present only once. What was sequenced was PBMCs. The source is a man younger than 45 in good health and CMV-seronegative. Each CDR3 is given with its conserved first and last residue. The D gene is left open where the match is weak. Size values are once, few and many counts, or a class for expanded clones, and some rows have none.

v_gene,j_gene,abundance,d_gene,CDR3aa,CDR3nt
TRBV10-3,TRBJ1-2,NA,TRBD1,CAISEWAGGVDGYTF,TGTGCCATCAGTGAGTGGGCAGGGGGCGTGGATGGCTACACCTTC
TRBV5-4,TRBJ2-5,NA,NA,CASSPVNGGGETQYF,TGTGCCAGCAGCCCTGTGAACGGAGGCGGAGAGACCCAGTACTTC
TRBV7-9,TRBJ1-6,NA,NA,CASSFPGSPLHF,TGTGCCAGCAGCTTCCCAGGCTCACCCCTCCACTTT
TRBV6-1,TRBJ1-2,NA,TRBD1,CASSEGGTGSAGYTF,TGTGCCAGCAGTGAAGGTGGGACAGGGTCGGCAGGCTACACCTTC
TRBV10-1,TRBJ2-3,NA,NA,CAKQRTTDTQYF,TGCGCCAAACAACGGACTACAGATACGCAGTATTTT
TRBV7-9,TRBJ1-2,few,NA,CASSLVDSYGYTF,TGTGCCAGCAGCTTAGTGGACAGCTATGGCTACACCTTC
TRBV5-4,TRBJ2-4,NA,NA,CASSLSSGGGNIQYF,TGTGCCAGCAGCTTATCCTCAGGGGGAGGAAACATTCAGTACTTC
TRBV18,TRBJ2-5,NA,NA,CASSPQESQQETQYF,TGTGCCAGCTCACCACAAGAAAGTCAGCAAGAGACCCAGTACTTC
TRBV14,TRBJ1-2,few,NA,CASSPGSNYGYTF,TGTGCCAGCAGCCCCGGGTCGAACTATGGCTACACCTTC
TRBV29-1,TRBJ2-5,NA,NA,CSARDTRATQYF,TGCAGCGCACGGGACACCCGGGCAACCCAGTACTTC
TRBV30,TRBJ1-1,NA,TRBD1,CAWSRDSPSAFF,TGTGCCTGGAGTCGGGACAGCCCCTCGGCTTTCTTT
TRBV11-2,TRBJ2-1,NA,NA,CASRKVPADYNEQFF,TGTGCCAGCAGGAAAGTACCAGCGGACTACAATGAGCAGTTCTTC
TRBV6-5,TRBJ1-5,once,TRBD1,CASSFFRDSEQHF,TGTGCCAGCAGCTTCTTCCGGGACAGTGAACAGCATTTT
TRBV7-9,TRBJ1-3,NA,NA,CASSLGTADSFGNTIYF,TGTGCCAGCAGCTTAGGGACAGCCGACTCCTTTGGAAACACCATATATTTT
TRBV11-2,TRBJ2-2,NA,NA,CASSFRTGELFF,TGTGCCAGCAGCTTTCGCACCGGGGAGCTGTTTTTT
TRBV5-4,TRBJ2-1,few,NA,CASSWRNEQFF,TGTGCCAGCAGCTGGCGGAATGAGCAGTTCTTC
TRBV10-3,TRBJ2-1,NA,NA,CAIALYNEQFF,TGTGCCATCGCACTCTACAATGAGCAGTTCTTC
TRBV30,TRBJ1-1,NA,NA,CAWRGAGVYTEAFF,TGTGCCTGGAGGGGCGCAGGGGTCTACACTGAAGCTTTCTTT
TRBV30,TRBJ1-2,NA,TRBD1,CAWSVAGGYGYTF,TGTGCCTGGAGTGTGGCAGGGGGATATGGCTACACCTTC
TRBV27,TRBJ2-7,NA,NA,CASSLGAAYEQYF,TGTGCCAGCAGCTTGGGGGCAGCCTACGAGCAGTACTTC
TRBV14,TRBJ1-1,few,NA,CASSQEIARTEAFF,TGTGCCAGCAGCCAAGAAATCGCGAGGACTGAAGCTTTCTTT
TRBV29-1,TRBJ1-2,NA,TRBD1,CSVPGQGDGYTF,TGCAGCGTTCCGGGACAGGGGGATGGCTACACCTTC
TRBV18,TRBJ1-1,NA,NA,CASSPPVVGAHTEAFF,TGTGCCAGCTCACCACCGGTAGTGGGGGCGCACACTGAAGCTTTCTTT
TRBV28,TRBJ1-5,NA,TRBD1,CASSDPQGGNQPQHF,TGTGCCAGCTCCGACCCACAGGGGGGGAATCAGCCCCAGCATTTT
TRBV6-7,TRBJ1-5,NA,NA,CASSYEPGGPQHF,TGTGCCAGCAGTTACGAGCCCGGAGGGCCCCAGCATTTT
TRBV5-1,TRBJ1-4,few,TRBD1,CASSTRGLSEKLFF,TGCGCCAGCAGCACCAGGGGGCTGAGTGAAAAACTGTTTTTT
TRBV10-2,TRBJ2-1,few,NA,CASRDNEQFF,TGCGCCAGCCGGGACAATGAGCAGTTCTTC
TRBV5-4,TRBJ1-6,once,NA,CASSFMWRGSYNSPLHF,TGTGCCAGCAGCTTTATGTGGAGGGGATCCTATAATTCACCCCTCCACTTT
TRBV6-5,TRBJ2-5,NA,NA,CASSYAGQRYTETQYF,TGTGCCAGCAGTTACGCGGGCCAACGATACACAGAGACCCAGTACTTC
TRBV9,TRBJ1-4,medium-sized,TRBD1,CASSAGQGGEKLFF,TGTGCCAGCAGCGCGGGACAGGGCGGGGAAAAACTGTTTTTT
TRBV5-4,TRBJ1-4,NA,NA,CASSTATGSEKLFF,TGTGCCAGCAGCACTGCGACAGGTTCTGAAAAACTGTTTTTT
TRBV5-4,TRBJ1-1,NA,NA,CASSSINLGTKNTEAFF,TGTGCCAGCAGCTCGATCAACTTAGGGACAAAGAACACTGAAGCTTTCTTT
TRBV6-5,TRBJ2-2,NA,NA,CASRLTGELFF,TGTGCCAGCAGACTGACCGGGGAGCTGTTTTTT
TRBV7-9,TRBJ1-1,NA,TRBD1,CASSLTGGRNTEAFF,TGTGCCAGCAGCTTAACAGGGGGCCGGAACACTGAAGCTTTCTTT
TRBV10-3,TRBJ2-7,once,TRBD2,CAISDWTSSSYEQYF,TGTGCCATCAGTGACTGGACTAGCTCTTCCTACGAGCAGTACTTC
TRBV14,TRBJ1-2,NA,NA,CASSQISSYGYTF,TGTGCCAGCAGCCAGATTAGTTCCTATGGCTACACCTTC